The rows below give T cell receptor beta chains drawn from one sample of a study of Ad26.COV2.S vaccination and SARS-CoV-2 variants. TCRdb's table, derived via immunoSEQ multiplex PCR, lists solely in-frame clones and lacks some. Of under 250,000 clones in the sample, about 83% are singletons; the top ten hold 2.9%. Here the sequenced sample was peripheral blood, taken in a trial of Ad26.COV2.S vaccine versus placebo. These receptors were obtained from a person aged 18-60 years who received the Ad26.COV2.S COVID-19 vaccine or a placebo. Each CDR3 is given with its conserved first and last residue. Each record gives: V gene, CDR3 length, J gene, CDR3 protein.

TRBV4-2	15	TRBJ2-1	CASETGTGGYNEQFF
TRBV6-4	14	TRBJ2-3	CASSEGVGADTQYF
TRBV29-1	15	TRBJ2-3	CSVTLTSRTTDTQYF
TRBV10-3	14	TRBJ2-1	CATYRGDSANEQFF
TRBV4-1	15	TRBJ1-1	CASSVTQSLNTEAFF
TRBV27	14	TRBJ1-5	CASSFRQGGQPQHF
TRBV7-9	15	TRBJ1-4	CASSRGTAQTEKLFF
TRBV12-3/TRBV12-4	12	TRBJ2-2	CASSYSTGELFF
TRBV6-5	14	TRBJ1-2	CASSPGGLSGGYTF
TRBV6-2/TRBV6-3	13	TRBJ2-1	CASSSLPGQGQFF
TRBV19	18	TRBJ2-2	CASSIRRSPVGNTGELFF
TRBV9	18	TRBJ2-1	CASSVGLQQFSSYNEQFF
TRBV5-1	13	TRBJ1-2	CASSPTGNYGYTF
TRBV4-1	16	TRBJ1-6	CASSQPQSSYNSPLHF
TRBV5-1	14	TRBJ1-4	CASSFGQINEKLFF
TRBV4-2	12	TRBJ2-6	CASRAGANVLTF
TRBV7-9	14	TRBJ2-1	CASSRAGQFDEQFF
TRBV6-5	15	TRBJ2-1	CASRIDRSQYNEQFF
TRBV19	16	TRBJ2-2	CASSKRQGIGTGELFF
TRBV7-2	14	TRBJ1-1	CASSLGRLNTEAFF
TRBV7-2	14	TRBJ2-2	CASSLVTGTGELFF
TRBV4-3	15	TRBJ1-2	CASSQATGGPYGYTF
TRBV10-3	14	TRBJ2-2	CAIRGVADTGELFF
TRBV6-2/TRBV6-3	12	TRBJ1-1	CASSRGYTEAFF
TRBV27	15	TRBJ1-4	CASSFSWSTNEKLFF
TRBV6-5	13	TRBJ1-1	CASSPTGGLLAFF
TRBV7-3	16	TRBJ2-5	CASSLGTSGFRETQYF
TRBV9	15	TRBJ1-2	CASSAKTGGLDGYTF
TRBV24-1	15	TRBJ2-3	CATSDTGGPTDTQYF
TRBV5-6	15	TRBJ2-6	CASSQDSSGANVLTF
TRBV7-3	15	TRBJ2-7	CASSFEGGPSYEQYF
TRBV11-2	17	TRBJ2-1	CASSSPPGGRSYNEQFF
TRBV4-3	20	TRBJ1-6	CASSQAGHSPTQSYNSPLHF
TRBV11-2	14	TRBJ2-7	CASSTGTGSYEQYF
TRBV19	14	TRBJ1-2	CASSRIDGNYGYTF
TRBV27	16	TRBJ2-2	CASRPYPLGNTGELFF
TRBV30	14	TRBJ1-2	CAWSGGQGYFGYTF
TRBV5-4	15	TRBJ1-6	CASSFDLTGSSPLHF
TRBV7-9	13	TRBJ2-1	CASRLAGAVEQFF
TRBV7-9	14	TRBJ2-7	CASSEETSDYEQYF
TRBV25-1	15	TRBJ2-1	CASSRLAGGDNEQFF
TRBV6-1	18	TRBJ1-1	CASSEGRGSIGRNTEAFF
TRBV3-1/TRBV3-2	17	TRBJ2-4	CASSQDMGLAVGGIQYF
TRBV7-9	12	TRBJ2-3	CASSLGWDTQYF
TRBV18	13	TRBJ1-1	CASSLTGVPEAFF
TRBV7-2	17	TRBJ2-3	CASSLIPSGVGPDTQYF
TRBV9	13	TRBJ1-3	CASSVEAGNTIYF
TRBV6-5	13	TRBJ1-2	CASERAPDYGYTF
TRBV29-1	11	TRBJ1-5	CSAKRGETQHF